The clone carrying this T cell receptor (beta chain) was counted only a few times. Data came from immunoSEQ multiplex PCR; TCRdb stores just in-frame clones and leaves some out. The sample lists around 76,000 clones; 75% to 95% were seen once. The data belong to a study of technical replicates of blood from several donors. The length of the CDR3 is 16 residues. Germline values: CDR1 SGHNT, CDR2 YYREEE (reference sequence). The V end lost 0 bases, the J end lost 1 base, and 13 bases lay between the germline ends. Specimen: T cells isolated from PBMCs. The sequence was collected from a human donor in good health. This sequence joins TRBV5-4 and TRBJ1-2; unclear D gene. The CDR3 is CASSLGLPQRNYGYTF. The CDR3 DNA is TGTGCCAGCAGCTTGGGACTCCCGCAGCGTAACTATGGCTACACCTTC.